The clone carrying this T cell receptor beta chain has a count of ten or more. Clones were sequenced by immunoSEQ multiplex PCR, and TCRdb holds only the in-frame ones, with some missing. The repertoire includes hundreds of thousands of clones, around 84% of them detected once, and 1.5% to 2% sits in the top ten. V was pared by 3 bases and J by 1 base, with 6 bases of the junction left unmatched. CDR3 size: 15 residues. The V gene's germline CDR1 is DFQATT and CDR2 SNEGSKA (reference sequence). These data come from a study of blood T cell repertoires in COVID-19. Turning to the study itself: The origin of the acute and convalescent COVID-19 samples was the United States, Italy and Spain.

This sequence was found in a woman between 50 and 59 years old who had recovered from COVID-19. V is TRBV20-1 and J is TRBJ2-7, with 10 nucleotides matching TRBD2. The sequencing sample was made of PBMCs or T cells enriched from blood (not recorded which). Here the CDR3 reads CSASETSGPSYEQYF. CDR3 in DNA: TGCAGTGCTAGTGAGACTAGCGGGCCGTCCTACGAGCAGTACTTC.